What follows are 21 T cell receptor beta chains derived from one specimen sequenced in a study of OX40 agonist ivuxolimab in advanced cancers. Repertoires were generated with immunoSEQ multiplex PCR, while TCRdb's copy carries only in-frame clones and drops some. The sample carries about 61,000 clones, around 83% recorded once. Sequenced material: CD4+ or CD8+ T cells sorted from blood, taken in a trial of the OX40 agonist ivuxolimab. The receptors were sampled from an adult with an advanced solid tumor such as melanoma, head and neck, liver or kidney cancer.

Turning to this clone: The germline gene is not matched at one end of the junction; a read error may be the cause. This chain links TRBV27 with TRBJ1-1, with D possibly matching TRBD1 (6 bases). Germline loops: CDR1 MNHEY, CDR2 SMNVEV (reference sequence). CDR3 length equals 15 residues. This CDR3 is CASSSDNLGGSEAFF. For the CDR3, the DNA is TGTGCCAGCAGCTCGGACAACTTAGGGGGATCTGAGGCTTTCTTT.

A few counts support this clone. This chain uses TRBV9 with TRBJ2-1; 7 bases map to TRBD1. With 3 bases clipped from V and 3 bases from J, the junction kept 0 bases outside the gene matches. CDR3 length: 13 amino acids. Germline V lookup: CDR1 SGDLS, CDR2 YYNGEE. The CDR3: CASSGQGYNEQFF. CDR3 sequence (DNA): TGTGCCAGCAGCGGACAGGGCTACAATGAGCAGTTCTTC.

The chain has TRBV6-1 and TRBJ2-1; TRBD2 is a possible D gene (6 bases). Per the germline V gene, CDR1 is MNHNS and CDR2 is SASEGT. CDR3 length: 21 residues. Between the trimmed V and J ends, which lost 0 bases and 0 bases, there was a span of 24 bases. CDR3 sequence: CASSEARFGGDPKSSYNEQFF. CDR3 DNA sequence: TGTGCCAGCAGTGAAGCGCGGTTCGGGGGAGACCCCAAGAGCTCCTACAATGAGCAGTTCTTC.

This clone was seen only a few times. V usage is TRBV7-6 and J usage is TRBJ1-6; D remains ambiguous. CDR3 length: 14 amino acids. The V end lost 5 bases, the J end lost 7 bases, and 12 bases lay between the germline ends. Germline V gives CDR1 SGHVS, CDR2 FNYEAQ. CDR3 in amino acids: CASSANQLNSPLHF. The CDR3 DNA is TGTGCCAGCAGCGCCAACCAACTAAATTCACCCCTCCACTTT.

The rearrangement uses TRBV6-5 and TRBJ1-1; D might be TRBD1 (6 bases). The CDR3 consists of 15 residues. V shed 0 bases and J shed 4 bases, with 12 bases lying between them. CDR1 and CDR2 from the germline V gene are MNHEY and SVGAGI. The CDR3 region is CASSYSSGAATEAFF. In DNA form, the CDR3 reads TGTGCCAGCAGTTACTCCTCAGGGGCGGCCACTGAAGCTTTCTTT.

This clone was picked up a small number of times. This rearrangement joins TRBV18 to TRBJ1-1; D uncertain. The germline V gene encodes CDR1 KGHSH and CDR2 LQKENI. This CDR3 spans 16 amino acids. V lost 3 bases, J lost 1 base, and 15 bases lay in between. This chain's CDR3 is CASSPQTGPSNTEAFF. The CDR3 DNA reads TGTGCCAGCTCACCTCAAACGGGTCCTTCGAACACTGAAGCTTTCTTT.

The chain joins TRBV6-6 to TRBJ1-1; D is perhaps TRBD1 (5 bases). The CDR3 runs to 11 residues. Trimming took 7 bases from V and 5 from J, leaving 8 bases between them. Germline V gene sequence: CDR1 MNHNY, CDR2 SVGAGI (reference sequence). The CDR3 region has the DNA TGTGCCAGCAACCGGGGGACTGAAGCTTTCTTT. Residues: CASNRGTEAFF.

The V gene is TRBV11-2, the J gene TRBJ2-7, with D unclear. Trimming cost V 3 bases and J 4 bases, with 10 bases left between them. Germline CDR1 SGHAT, CDR2 FQNNGV. The CDR3 is 13 residues long. Here the CDR3 reads CASSFGGPYEQYF. The CDR3 coding sequence is TGTGCCAGCAGCTTCGGTGGGCCGTACGAGCAGTACTTC.

About this clone: One end of the junction is discordant with germline, which a read error may explain. The V and J genes are TRBV28 and TRBJ1-4; the D gene is possibly TRBD1 (5 bases). The CDR3 has 17 residues. Germline CDR1 reads MDHEN; CDR2 reads SYDVKM. CDR3 DNA sequence: TGTGCCAGCAATTTAAGGATCACAGGCGGGTCTAATGAAAAACTGTTTTTT. Translating gives CASNLRITGGSNEKLFF.

The chain joins TRBV19 to TRBJ2-7, with a weak D call TRBD1 (6 bases). V lost 10 bases and J lost 3, with 13 bases in between. The CDR3 covers 12 residues. CDR1 is LNHDA and CDR2 is SQIVND in the germline V gene (reference sequence). Here the CDR3 reads CATGQRDYEQYF. The CDR3 nucleotides are TGTGCCACGGGACAAAGAGACTACGAGCAGTACTTC. Full variable domain (rest looked up from reference TRBV19 and TRBJ2-7): DGGITQSPKYLFRKEGQNVTLSCEQNLNHDAMYWYRQDPGQGLRLIYYSQIVNDFQKGDIAEGYSVSREKKESFPLTVTSAQKNPTAFYLCATGQRDYEQYFGPGTRLTVT.

The genes are TRBV10-3 and TRBJ2-7, with D hard to call. The CDR3 runs 12 residues. V lost 3 bases and J lost 2, with 5 bases in between. CDR1 is ENHRY, CDR2 SYGVKD, per germline. For the CDR3, the DNA is TGTGCCATCAGTGAATGGACCTACGAGCAGTACTTC. Translating it yields CAISEWTYEQYF.

This chain connects TRBV9 to TRBJ1-1, with 8 bases lining up with TRBD1. V shed 2 bases, J shed 3 bases, and the junction held 6 bases outside the gene matches. CDR3 length: 15 amino acids. Germline V gene sequence: CDR1 SGDLS, CDR2 YYNGEE. CDR3 loop: CASSVGGTGDTEAFF. CDR3 bases: TGTGCCAGCAGCGTGGGCGGGACAGGTGACACTGAAGCTTTCTTT.

The genes are TRBV25-1 and TRBJ2-5, with D tentatively TRBD2 (5 bases). This CDR3 has 15 residues. From germline, CDR1 is MGHDK and CDR2 SYGVNS. Trimming stripped 3 bases from V and 2 bases from J, with 13 bases between. CDR3 region: CASSDPGLNQETQYF. DNA of the CDR3: TGTGCCAGCAGTGACCCCGGACTGAATCAAGAGACCCAGTACTTC. Variable domain in full (rest from reference TRBV25-1 and TRBJ2-5): EADIYQTPRYLVIGTGKKITLECSQTMGHDKMYWYQQDPGMELHLIHYSYGVNSTEKGDLSSESTVSRIRTEHFPLTLESARPSHTSQYLCASSDPGLNQETQYFGPGTRLLVL.

The chain carries TRBV2 and TRBJ1-1, with no clear D. Germline CDR1 and CDR2: SNHLY and FYNNEI. The V end lost 6 bases, the J end lost 2 bases, and 13 bases lay between the germline ends. The CDR3 runs 14 residues. CDR3 coding DNA: TGTGCCAGCAGGCCAGTTACCGCAAACACTGAAGCTTTCTTT. Residues: CASRPVTANTEAFF.

The CDR3 sequence is CASSFQGADVTLHF. The CDR3 nucleotides are TGTGCCAGCAGCTTTCAGGGGGCTGATGTCACCCTCCACTTT. The chain carries TRBV5-4 and TRBJ1-6; 8 nucleotides line up with TRBD1. This CDR3 is built from 14 residues. J was trimmed by 14 bases and V by 2 bases; bases with no gene match: 9. Germline loops: CDR1 SGHNT, CDR2 YYREEE (reference sequence). The full variable domain, rest sourced from reference TRBV5-4 and TRBJ1-6, is ETGVTQSPTHLIKTRGQQVTLRCSSQSGHNTVSWYQQALGQGPQFIFQYYREEENGRGNFPPRFSGLQFPNYSSELNVNALELDDSALYLCASSFQGADVTLHFGNGTRLTVT.

This sequence joins TRBV5-1 and TRBJ1-2; the match to TRBD1 covers 8 bases. The CDR3 is 14 amino acids. The germline V gene has CDR1 SGHRS and CDR2 YFSETQ. V was pared by 4 bases and J by 5 bases, with 7 bases of the junction left unmatched. The CDR3 protein is CASSQGQGAYGYTF. CDR3 in DNA: TGCGCCAGCAGCCAAGGACAGGGAGCGTATGGCTACACCTTC. The whole variable domain, filled in from reference TRBV5-1 and TRBJ1-2, reads KAGVTQTPRYLIKTRGQQVTLSCSPISGHRSVSWYQQTPGQGLQFLFEYFSETQRNKGNFPGRFSGRQFSNSRSEMNVSTLELGDSALYLCASSQGQGAYGYTFGSGTRLTVV.

V and J are TRBV6-5 and TRBJ2-4, with D tentatively TRBD1 (6 bases). The CDR3 sequence is 14 residues long. The V and J ends lost 5 bases and 1 base respectively, with 9 bases between them. Germline-derived CDR1 and CDR2 are MNHEY and SVGAGI. This CDR3 reads CASSVQGAKNIQYF. Here the CDR3 DNA reads TGTGCCAGCAGTGTTCAGGGGGCCAAAAACATTCAGTACTTC.

The V and J genes are TRBV19 and TRBJ2-1; TRBD2 matches 7 bases. The V gene's germline CDR1 is LNHDA and CDR2 SQIVND (reference sequence). The CDR3 sequence is 17 residues long. The J segment lost 13 bases and the V segment lost 4 bases, leaving 22 bases of the junction unmatched. CDR3 in amino acids: CASSTVHSGAAASNQFF. CDR3 in DNA: TGTGCCAGTAGTACCGTTCACAGCGGGGCAGCCGCCTCTAATCAGTTCTTC.

This clone was counted once. This chain connects TRBV11-1 to TRBJ1-1; D possibly corresponds to TRBD1 (5 bases). V was clipped by 2 bases and J by 2 bases, with 9 bases between them. CDR1 is SGHAT and CDR2 is FQDESV in the germline V gene (reference sequence). The CDR3 is made up of 14 amino acids. The CDR3 here is CASSLTDRNTEAFF. In DNA form, the CDR3 reads TGTGCCAGCAGCTTAACAGACAGAAACACTGAAGCTTTCTTT.

This rearrangement joins TRBV6-1 to TRBJ1-4, with a tentative D call TRBD1 (5 bases). Germline values: CDR1 MNHNS, CDR2 SASEGT. Trimming took 7 bases from V and 4 from J, leaving 13 bases between them. The CDR3 has 14 amino acids. The CDR3 region is CASNPTGVNEKLFF. The CDR3 region has the DNA TGTGCCAGCAACCCCACAGGTGTTAATGAAAAACTGTTTTTT.

V usage is TRBV29-1 and J usage is TRBJ2-5; 7 nucleotides match TRBD1. CDR3 length: 12 residues. The V and J ends lost 6 bases and 7 bases, in that order; junction bases with no gene match: 8. In germline, CDR1 is SQVTM, CDR2 ANQGSEA. This CDR3 is CSVVPAGGTQYF. The CDR3 DNA sequence: TGCAGCGTGGTCCCCGCAGGGGGGACCCAGTACTTC.